The T cell receptor (beta chain) under discussion was sequenced for a study of technical replicates of blood from a handful of donors. Only in-frame clones appear in the TCRdb table, and some are missing; sequencing was by immunoSEQ multiplex PCR. The sample shows 84,000 or so clones, around 94% of them seen only once. This CDR3 is built from 14 residues. Trimming shortened V by 5 bases and J by 8 bases, and 16 bases separated the two germline ends. CDR1 is LNHDA, CDR2 SQIVND, per germline (reference sequence). The receptor comes from a human donor in good health. The source material was T cells isolated from PBMCs. This rearrangement joins TRBV19 to TRBJ2-1; D is ambiguous. The CDR3 bases are TGTGCCAGTAGTCGTACCCTTGAACGGGATGAGCAGTTCTTC. It is translated as CASSRTLERDEQFF.